The next 20 T cell receptor beta chains were all read from a single sample in a study of T cell changes during pregnancy in multiple sclerosis. Only in-frame clones appear in the TCRdb table, and some are missing; sequencing was by immunoSEQ multiplex PCR. This repertoire shows 50,000 to 60,000 clones, around 90% found once; its top ten account for roughly 0.76%. The starting material was CD4+ T cells from peripheral blood mononuclear cells, obtained in the first trimester of pregnancy. These TCRs come from a female donor with multiple sclerosis, enrolled in a pregnancy study.

The V gene is TRBV9, the J gene TRBJ1-4; TRBD1 matches at 8 bases. The CDR3 has 15 amino acids. The J segment lost 4 bases and the V segment lost 2 bases, leaving 4 bases of the junction unmatched. Germline CDR1 and CDR2: SGDLS and YYNGEE. DNA of the CDR3: TGTGCCAGCAGCGTGCAGGGGGCGAATAATGAAAAACTGTTTTTT. Encoded protein: CASSVQGANNEKLFF.

V gene TRBV5-4 combines with J gene TRBJ2-1; 10 bases are shared with TRBD2. CDR1 and CDR2 from the germline V gene are SGHNT and YYREEE (reference sequence). V gave up 5 bases and J gave up 2 bases; unmatched junction bases: 7. The CDR3 totals 16 residues. CDR3 loop: CASRASGGPPYNEQFF. CDR3 sequence (DNA): TGTGCCAGCAGGGCTAGCGGGGGCCCTCCCTACAATGAGCAGTTCTTC.

This chain uses TRBV5-1 with TRBJ2-7; TRBD1 matches at 9 bases. CDR1 is SGHRS, CDR2 YFSETQ, per germline. Germline trimming cut 4 bases from V and 1 base from J; bases unmatched to any gene: 6. The CDR3 covers 15 residues. The CDR3 loop is CASSADRGGSYEQYF. The DNA for the CDR3 is TGCGCCAGCAGCGCAGACAGGGGGGGATCCTACGAGCAGTACTTC.

The CDR3 is CASSLRDSRTGELFF. In DNA form, the CDR3 reads TGTGCCAGCAGCCTCCGGGACAGCAGAACCGGGGAGCTGTTTTTT. This rearrangement joins TRBV9 to TRBJ2-2, with TRBD1 matching over 7 bases. Unmatched junction bases numbered 8, after V lost 4 bases and J lost 5 bases. Germline CDR1 and CDR2: SGDLS and YYNGEE. The CDR3 loop spans 15 amino acids.

The CDR3 sequence: CASSLVSSGNTIYF. CDR3 coding DNA: TGTGCCAGCAGCTTAGTCAGCTCTGGAAACACCATATATTTT. This chain connects TRBV7-2 to TRBJ1-3; D is unclear. The CDR3 loop spans 14 amino acids. Germline V lookup: CDR1 SGHTA, CDR2 FQGNSA. The ends were cut back, 1 base at V and 0 bases at J, with 4 bases in the middle.

This chain links TRBV19 with TRBJ1-4, with D tentatively TRBD1 (5 bases). CDR1 and CDR2 from the germline V gene are LNHDA and SQIVND (reference sequence). The V and J ends lost 5 bases and 5 bases respectively, with 12 bases between them. The CDR3 covers 14 residues. The CDR3 is CASSPPGGNEKLFF. CDR3 DNA: TGTGCCAGTAGTCCCCCGGGGGGGAATGAAAAACTGTTTTTT.

CDR3 residues: CASSSTVYNSPLHF. CDR3 nucleotide sequence: TGTGCCAGCAGCTCGACAGTTTATAATTCACCCCTCCACTTT. V gene TRBV13 combines with J gene TRBJ1-6; D possibly corresponds to TRBD1 (5 bases). V was trimmed by 4 bases and J by 4 bases, leaving 8 bases between them. Germline lookup yields CDR1 PRHDT and CDR2 FYEKMQ (reference sequence). There are 14 residues in the CDR3.

CDR3 loop: CASRGSGGSEQYF. CDR3 coding DNA: TGTGCCAGCCGCGGTTCAGGGGGTAGCGAGCAGTACTTC. V is TRBV6-6 and J is TRBJ2-7; 7 bases line up with TRBD1. J was trimmed by 6 bases and V by 8 bases; bases with no gene match: 10. The CDR3 runs to 13 residues. CDR1 and CDR2 from the germline V gene are MNHNY and SVGAGI (reference sequence).

A few counts support this clone. The genes are TRBV19 and TRBJ1-6, with D tentatively TRBD1 (5 bases). This CDR3 is 16 amino acids long. The V end lost 4 bases, the J end lost 0 bases, and 10 bases lay between the germline ends. CDR1 and CDR2 (germline): LNHDA, SQIVND (reference sequence). CDR3 sequence: CASSTRGNSYNSPLHF. The CDR3 DNA reads as TGTGCCAGTAGTACCCGGGGGAACTCCTATAATTCACCCCTCCACTTT.

This clone was picked up one time. The chain employs TRBV6-6 and TRBJ2-1; 9 bases match TRBD2. The CDR3 consists of 15 residues. V was clipped by 8 bases and J by 7 bases; unmatched bases: 12. CDR1 is MNHNY, CDR2 SVGAGI, per germline (reference sequence). CDR3 nucleotide sequence: TGTGCCAGCGAGGAGCTAGCGGGGCCGGGGAATGAGCAGTTCTTC. It yields the protein CASEELAGPGNEQFF.

The chain combines TRBV5-1 with TRBJ1-3; 7 positions agree with TRBD1. The CDR3 sequence is 17 residues long. Germline V gives CDR1 SGHRS, CDR2 YFSETQ. The trim removed 3 bases at V and 2 bases at J, leaving 11 bases unmatched. The CDR3 protein is CASSWDRLLKAGNTIYF. In DNA form, the CDR3 reads TGCGCCAGCAGCTGGGACAGACTCCTTAAGGCTGGAAACACCATATATTTT.

In DNA form, the CDR3 reads TGTGCCAGTAACTTTTTGGCGGGAGTCAATCAGCCCCAGCATTTT. As protein: CASNFLAGVNQPQHF. The chain couples TRBV19 to TRBJ1-5; D ambiguous. This CDR3 contains 15 residues. V lost 7 bases and J 3 bases, leaving 16 bases between the germline ends. CDR1 is LNHDA, CDR2 SQIVND, per germline (reference sequence). The full variable domain, rest sourced from reference TRBV19 and TRBJ1-5, is DGGITQSPKYLFRKEGQNVTLSCEQNLNHDAMYWYRQDPGQGLRLIYYSQIVNDFQKGDIAEGYSVSREKKESFPLTVTSAQKNPTAFYLCASNFLAGVNQPQHFGDGTRLSIL.

The chain is built from TRBV2 and TRBJ2-1, with 7 bases identical to TRBD2. The CDR3 extends over 13 amino acids. The J segment lost 8 bases and the V segment lost 6 bases, leaving 7 bases of the junction unmatched. Germline lookup yields CDR1 SNHLY and CDR2 FYNNEI. In DNA form, the CDR3 reads TGTGCCAGCAGGAGAGCGGGGCAGGATGAGCAGTTCTTC. The encoded protein is CASRRAGQDEQFF.

The chain is built from TRBV7-2 and TRBJ2-7; 7 bases align to TRBD2. The CDR3 is 14 amino acids. Trimming removed 7 bases from V and 5 bases from J; junction bases left unmatched: 11. The V gene's germline CDR1 is SGHTA and CDR2 FQGNSA. This chain's CDR3 is CASTLETSHHEQYF. CDR3 DNA: TGTGCCAGCACCCTAGAGACTAGCCACCACGAGCAGTACTTC.

The V gene is TRBV7-9, the J gene TRBJ2-2, with 7 bases that match TRBD2. V was pared by 4 bases and J by 3 bases, with 2 bases of the junction left unmatched. The CDR3 is 14 residues long. The germline CDR1 and CDR2 sequences are SEHNR and FQNEAQ (reference sequence). The DNA for the CDR3 is TGTGCCAGCAGCTCGGGGGGACACACCGGGGAGCTGTTTTTT. Protein: CASSSGGHTGELFF.

The V call is TRBV7-2, the J call TRBJ1-5, with TRBD1 matching over 9 bases. Germline assignment: CDR1 SGHTA and CDR2 FQGNSA. This CDR3 contains 17 residues. The V segment lost 1 base and the J segment 1 base; nucleotides outside the gene matches: 5. CDR3 DNA sequence: TGTGCCAGCAGCTTAGGGGACAGGGCCGGGAGCAATCAGCCCCAGCATTTT. It translates to CASSLGDRAGSNQPQHF.

The V gene is TRBV6-1, the J gene TRBJ2-7, with TRBD1 as a possible D gene (7 bases). The ends were cut back, 7 bases at V and 3 bases at J, with 16 bases in the middle. The CDR3 totals 14 residues. Germline CDR1 MNHNS, CDR2 SASEGT. The DNA for the CDR3 is TGTGCCAGCATCGACCAGGGGGGAATCTACGAGCAGTACTTC. This translates into CASIDQGGIYEQYF.

The chain uses TRBV7-2 and TRBJ2-3; 9 bases map to TRBD2. The CDR3 is made up of 15 amino acids. Germline V gene sequence: CDR1 SGHTA, CDR2 FQGNSA. The junction had 5 bases not matched to a gene; V was cut back by 5 bases and J by 2 bases. The CDR3 protein is CASSPERGVTDTQYF. CDR3 nucleotide sequence: TGTGCCAGCAGCCCAGAGCGGGGGGTCACAGATACGCAGTATTTT.

The rearrangement uses TRBV29-1 and TRBJ2-5; possibly TRBD1 for D (6 bases). This CDR3 is built from 15 residues. V lost 6 bases, J lost 0 bases, and 17 bases lay in between. The germline V gene has CDR1 SQVTM and CDR2 ANQGSEA. The CDR3 loop is CSVGTPVGYQETQYF. The DNA for the CDR3 is TGCAGCGTCGGGACACCCGTAGGGTACCAAGAGACCCAGTACTTC.

The J gene is TRBJ1-1, the V gene TRBV5-1; TRBD1 aligns across 7 bases. Unmatched junction bases numbered 10, after V lost 5 bases and J lost 0 bases. The length of the CDR3 is 16 residues. Germline V gives CDR1 SGHRS, CDR2 YFSETQ. CDR3 residues: CASSSPHRGLNTEAFF. The CDR3 region has the DNA TGCGCCAGCAGTTCCCCTCACAGGGGATTGAACACTGAAGCTTTCTTT. Full variable domain (missing parts from reference TRBV5-1 and TRBJ1-1): KAGVTQTPRYLIKTRGQQVTLSCSPISGHRSVSWYQQTPGQGLQFLFEYFSETQRNKGNFPGRFSGRQFSNSRSEMNVSTLELGDSALYLCASSSPHRGLNTEAFFGQGTRLTVV.